One sample yielded the 3 T cell receptor beta chains listed below, sequenced in a study of radiotherapy plus CTLA-4 blockade in lung cancer. Here immunoSEQ multiplex PCR was the method, and the copy in TCRdb shows in-frame clones only, minus some. The sample carries approximately 97,000 clones, around 82% recorded once. The sample in question was peripheral blood, obtained from a patient treated with radiotherapy plus ipilimumab. All receptors come from a human donor with non-small cell lung cancer who had stable disease on radiotherapy plus ipilimumab.

This clone is medium-sized within its sample. The genes are TRBV7-3 and TRBJ2-1; 11 bases fit TRBD2. This CDR3 contains 16 residues. The germline V gene has CDR1 SGHTA and CDR2 FQGTGA. Unmatched junction bases numbered 11, after V lost 6 bases and J lost 7 bases. CDR3 DNA: TGTGCCAGCAGTCCTCTAGCGGGGGGCCAAAGTAATGAGCAGTTCTTC. Translated, it gives CASSPLAGGQSNEQFF.

The rearrangement links TRBV11-3 to TRBJ2-7, with D perhaps TRBD1 (6 bases). V dropped 5 bases and J dropped 3 bases, with 20 bases sitting between them. This CDR3 spans 16 amino acids. Germline CDR1 reads SGHNT; CDR2 reads YENEEA. The CDR3 coding sequence is TGTGCCAGCAGCCCGCTCGGTGGGGGACATTACTACGAGCAGTACTTC. Its protein is CASSPLGGGHYYEQYF.

The table lists this clone with a count of one. J is TRBJ2-1 and V is TRBV25-1; D is unclear. The V end was cut by 11 bases, the J end by 7 bases, with 9 bases between. Germline V CDR1 and CDR2: MGHDK, SYGVNS. There are 10 residues in the CDR3. The DNA for the CDR3 is TGTGCCGGGTCCAGTAATGAGCAGTTCTTC. This encodes CAGSSNEQFF. The full variable domain, completed using reference TRBV25-1 and TRBJ2-1, is EADIYQTPRYLVIGTGKKITLECSQTMGHDKMYWYQQDPGMELHLIHYSYGVNSTEKGDLSSESTVSRIRTEHFPLTLESARPSHTSQYLCAGSSNEQFFGPGTRLTVL.